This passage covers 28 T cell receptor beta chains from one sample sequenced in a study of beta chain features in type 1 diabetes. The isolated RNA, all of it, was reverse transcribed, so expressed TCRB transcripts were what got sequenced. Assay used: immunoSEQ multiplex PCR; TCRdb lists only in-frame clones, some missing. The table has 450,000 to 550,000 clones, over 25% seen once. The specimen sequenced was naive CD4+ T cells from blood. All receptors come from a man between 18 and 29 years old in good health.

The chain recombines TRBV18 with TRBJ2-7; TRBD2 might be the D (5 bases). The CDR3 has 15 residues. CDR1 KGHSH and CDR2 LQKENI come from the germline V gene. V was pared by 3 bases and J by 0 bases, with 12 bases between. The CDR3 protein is CASSPSGRSSYEQYF. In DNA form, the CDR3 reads TGTGCCAGCTCACCGAGCGGACGGAGCTCCTACGAGCAGTACTTC.

CDR3: CASSYGTFRGVVFF. CDR3 in DNA: TGTGCCAGCAGTTACGGGACTTTCCGAGGAGTGGTGTTTTTT. V is TRBV2 and J is TRBJ1-4; tentatively, D is TRBD1 (5 bases). The CDR3 sequence is 14 residues long. Trimming took off 5 bases at V and 15 bases at J, with 22 bases between the two ends. CDR1 is SNHLY and CDR2 is FYNNEI in the germline V gene.

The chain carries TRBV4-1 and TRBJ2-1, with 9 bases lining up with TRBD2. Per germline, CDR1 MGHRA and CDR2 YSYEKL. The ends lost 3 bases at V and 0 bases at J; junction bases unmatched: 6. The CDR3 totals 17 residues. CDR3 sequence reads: CASSHLAGLSSYNEQFF. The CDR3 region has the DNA TGCGCCAGCAGCCATCTAGCGGGACTTAGCTCCTACAATGAGCAGTTCTTC.

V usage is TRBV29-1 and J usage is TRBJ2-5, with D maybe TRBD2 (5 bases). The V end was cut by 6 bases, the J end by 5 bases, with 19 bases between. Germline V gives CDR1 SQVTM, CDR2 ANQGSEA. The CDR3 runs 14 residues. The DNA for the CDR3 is TGCAGCGTCGCCTTGGGAGTCCAAAGGGAGACCCAGTACTTC. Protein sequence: CSVALGVQRETQYF.

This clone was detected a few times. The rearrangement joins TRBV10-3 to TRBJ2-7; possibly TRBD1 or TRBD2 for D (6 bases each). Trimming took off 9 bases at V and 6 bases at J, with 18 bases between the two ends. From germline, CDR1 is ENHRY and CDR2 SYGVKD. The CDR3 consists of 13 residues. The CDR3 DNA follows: TGTGCCATTACACAGGGAGGTTTCGGCGAGCAGTACTTC. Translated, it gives CAITQGGFGEQYF.

The CDR3 DNA sequence: TGTGCCAGCAGTCTACCTGGACGATTCTACGAGCAGTACTTC. It codes for CASSLPGRFYEQYF. The chain links TRBV25-1 to TRBJ2-7; no clear D. Germline CDR1 and CDR2: MGHDK and SYGVNS. This CDR3 contains 14 residues. The ends were cut back, 5 bases at V and 3 bases at J, with 14 bases in the middle.

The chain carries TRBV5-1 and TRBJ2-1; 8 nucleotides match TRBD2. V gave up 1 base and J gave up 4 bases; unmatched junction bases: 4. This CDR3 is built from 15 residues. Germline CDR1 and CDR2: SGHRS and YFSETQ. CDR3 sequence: CASSLRAGEYNEQFF. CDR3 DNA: TGCGCCAGCAGCTTGAGAGCGGGAGAGTACAATGAGCAGTTCTTC. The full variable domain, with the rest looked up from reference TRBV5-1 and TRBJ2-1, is KAGVTQTPRYLIKTRGQQVTLSCSPISGHRSVSWYQQTPGQGLQFLFEYFSETQRNKGNFPGRFSGRQFSNSRSEMNVSTLELGDSALYLCASSLRAGEYNEQFFGPGTRLTVL.

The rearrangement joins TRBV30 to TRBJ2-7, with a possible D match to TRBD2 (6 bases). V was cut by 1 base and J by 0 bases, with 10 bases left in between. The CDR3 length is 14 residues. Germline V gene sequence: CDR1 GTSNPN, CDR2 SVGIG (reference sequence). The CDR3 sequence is CAWSGGRSSYEQYF. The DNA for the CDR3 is TGTGCCTGGAGTGGGGGGAGGAGCTCCTACGAGCAGTACTTC.

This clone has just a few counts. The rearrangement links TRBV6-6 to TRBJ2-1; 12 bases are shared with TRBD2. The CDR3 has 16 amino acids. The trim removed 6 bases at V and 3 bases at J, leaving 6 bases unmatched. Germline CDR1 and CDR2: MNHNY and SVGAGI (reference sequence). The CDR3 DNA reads TGTGCCAGCAGCCGACTAGCGGGAGATTTCTACAATGAGCAGTTCTTC. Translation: CASSRLAGDFYNEQFF.

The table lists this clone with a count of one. This CDR3 reads CASSQGQGRTETQYF. The CDR3 DNA follows: TGTGCCAGCAGCCAAGGACAGGGTCGGACAGAGACCCAGTACTTC. V and J are TRBV5-4 and TRBJ2-5; 8 bases line up with TRBD1. With 4 bases clipped from V and 4 bases from J, the junction kept 9 bases outside the gene matches. CDR1 SGHNT and CDR2 YYREEE come from the germline V gene (reference sequence). This CDR3 region has 15 residues. The full variable domain, rest sourced from reference TRBV5-4 and TRBJ2-5, is ETGVTQSPTHLIKTRGQQVTLRCSSQSGHNTVSWYQQALGQGPQFIFQYYREEENGRGNFPPRFSGLQFPNYSSELNVNALELDDSALYLCASSQGQGRTETQYFGPGTRLLVL.

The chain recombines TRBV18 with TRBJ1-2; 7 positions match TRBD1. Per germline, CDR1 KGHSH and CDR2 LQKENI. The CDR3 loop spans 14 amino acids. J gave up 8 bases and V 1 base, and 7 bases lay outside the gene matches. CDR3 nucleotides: TGTGCCAGCTCACCACTCGGACAGGTCAACGGCTACACCTTC. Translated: CASSPLGQVNGYTF.

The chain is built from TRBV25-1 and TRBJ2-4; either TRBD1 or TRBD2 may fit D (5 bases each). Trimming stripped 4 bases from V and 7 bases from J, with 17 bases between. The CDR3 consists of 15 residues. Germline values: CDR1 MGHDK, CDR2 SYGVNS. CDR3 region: CASSGGGRGQNIQYF. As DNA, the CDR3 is TGTGCCAGCAGTGGTGGGGGTAGGGGTCAGAACATTCAGTACTTC.

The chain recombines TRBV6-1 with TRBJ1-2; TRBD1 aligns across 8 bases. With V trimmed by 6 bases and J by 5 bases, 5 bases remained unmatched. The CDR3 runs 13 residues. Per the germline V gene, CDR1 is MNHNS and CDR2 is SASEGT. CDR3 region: CASRVTGEYGYTF. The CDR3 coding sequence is TGTGCCAGCAGAGTGACAGGGGAGTATGGCTACACCTTC.

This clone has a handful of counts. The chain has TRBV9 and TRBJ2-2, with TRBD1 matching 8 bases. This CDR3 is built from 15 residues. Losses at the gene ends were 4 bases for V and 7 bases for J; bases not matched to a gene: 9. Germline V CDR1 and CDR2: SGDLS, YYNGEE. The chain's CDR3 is CASSPRQGFIGELFF. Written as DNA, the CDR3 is TGTGCCAGCAGCCCGCGACAGGGGTTTATCGGGGAGCTGTTTTTT.

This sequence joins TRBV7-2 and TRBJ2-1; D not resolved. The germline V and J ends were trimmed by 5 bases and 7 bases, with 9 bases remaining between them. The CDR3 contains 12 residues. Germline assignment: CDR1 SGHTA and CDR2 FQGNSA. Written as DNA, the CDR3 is TGTGCCAGCAGCCACCGACTGAATGAGCAGTTCTTC. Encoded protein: CASSHRLNEQFF.

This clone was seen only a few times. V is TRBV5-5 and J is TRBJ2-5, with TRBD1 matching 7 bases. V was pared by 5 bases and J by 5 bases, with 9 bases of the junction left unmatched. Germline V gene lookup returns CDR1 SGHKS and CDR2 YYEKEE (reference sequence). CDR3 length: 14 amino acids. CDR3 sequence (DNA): TGTGCCAGCAGGACCCTAACAGGGGACGAGACCCAGTACTTC. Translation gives CASRTLTGDETQYF.

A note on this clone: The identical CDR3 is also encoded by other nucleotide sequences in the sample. In DNA, the CDR3 is TGTGCCTGGAGTCAAGGGGGAGAGACCCAGTACTTC. It yields the protein CAWSQGGETQYF. J is TRBJ2-5 and V is TRBV30, with D perhaps TRBD1 (6 bases). This CDR3 has 12 amino acids. Germline V lookup: CDR1 GTSNPN, CDR2 SVGIG (reference sequence). The ends were cut back, 2 bases at V and 4 bases at J, with 8 bases in the middle.

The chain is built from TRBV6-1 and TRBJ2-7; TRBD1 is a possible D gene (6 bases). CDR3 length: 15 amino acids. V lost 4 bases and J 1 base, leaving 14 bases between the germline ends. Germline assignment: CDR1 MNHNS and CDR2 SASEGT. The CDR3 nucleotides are TGTGCCAGCAGTGTCACCGGGACACTTTCCTACGAGCAGTACTTC. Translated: CASSVTGTLSYEQYF.

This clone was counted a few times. The CDR3 nucleotides read TGTGCCAGCAGTCGGGGACTAGTCACAGATACGCAGTATTTT. It specifies CASSRGLVTDTQYF. V and J are TRBV6-5 and TRBJ2-3, with 8 bases fitting TRBD2. The V and J ends lost 5 bases and 2 bases, in that order; junction bases with no gene match: 3. The CDR3 extends over 14 amino acids. Germline CDR1 reads MNHEY; CDR2 reads SVGAGI.

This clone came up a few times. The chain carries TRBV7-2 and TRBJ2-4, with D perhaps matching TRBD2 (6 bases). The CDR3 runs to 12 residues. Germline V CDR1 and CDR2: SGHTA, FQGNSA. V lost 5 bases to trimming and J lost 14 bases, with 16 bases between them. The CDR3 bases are TGTGCCAGCAGCCCCGCTGGAAGGGAGGAGTACTTC. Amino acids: CASSPAGREEYF.

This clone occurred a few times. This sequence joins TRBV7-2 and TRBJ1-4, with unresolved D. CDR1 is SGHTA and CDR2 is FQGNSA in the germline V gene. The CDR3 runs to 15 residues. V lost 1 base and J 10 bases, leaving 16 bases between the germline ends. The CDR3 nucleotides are TGTGCCAGCAGCTTAGTGGCGGACGTGGGTCGAAAACTGTTTTTT. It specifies CASSLVADVGRKLFF.

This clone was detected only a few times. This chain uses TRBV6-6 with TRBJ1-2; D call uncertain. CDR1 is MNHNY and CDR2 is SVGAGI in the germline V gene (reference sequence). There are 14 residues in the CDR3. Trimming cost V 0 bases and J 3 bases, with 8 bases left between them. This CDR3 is CASSYSQLDYGYTF. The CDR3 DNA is TGTGCCAGCAGTTACTCCCAGCTAGACTATGGCTACACCTTC.

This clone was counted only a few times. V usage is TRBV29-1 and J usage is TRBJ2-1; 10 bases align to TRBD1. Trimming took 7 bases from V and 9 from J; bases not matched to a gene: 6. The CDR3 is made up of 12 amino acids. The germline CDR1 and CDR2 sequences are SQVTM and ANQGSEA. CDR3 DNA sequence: TGCAGCGCTGGGACAGGGGTAGCTGAGCAGTTCTTC. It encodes CSAGTGVAEQFF.

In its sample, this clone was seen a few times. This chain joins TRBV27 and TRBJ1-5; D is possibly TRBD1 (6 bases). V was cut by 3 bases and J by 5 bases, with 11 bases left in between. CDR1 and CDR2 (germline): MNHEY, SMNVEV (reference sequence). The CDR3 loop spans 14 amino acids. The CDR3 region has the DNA TGTGCCAGCAGTTTGAACAGGGTGGATCAGCCCCAGCATTTT. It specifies CASSLNRVDQPQHF.

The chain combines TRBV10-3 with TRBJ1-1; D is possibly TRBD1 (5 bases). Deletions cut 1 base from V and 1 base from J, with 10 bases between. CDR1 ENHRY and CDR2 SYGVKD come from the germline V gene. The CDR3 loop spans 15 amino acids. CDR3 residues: CAISEFGQGNTEAFF. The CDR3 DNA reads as TGTGCCATCAGTGAGTTTGGGCAGGGGAACACTGAAGCTTTCTTT.

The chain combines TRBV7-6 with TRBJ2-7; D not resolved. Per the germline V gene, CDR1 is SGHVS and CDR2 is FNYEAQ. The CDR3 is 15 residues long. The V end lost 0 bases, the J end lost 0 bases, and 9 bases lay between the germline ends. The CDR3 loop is CASSLAGQDSYEQYF. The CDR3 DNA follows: TGTGCCAGCAGCTTAGCGGGCCAGGACTCCTACGAGCAGTACTTC.

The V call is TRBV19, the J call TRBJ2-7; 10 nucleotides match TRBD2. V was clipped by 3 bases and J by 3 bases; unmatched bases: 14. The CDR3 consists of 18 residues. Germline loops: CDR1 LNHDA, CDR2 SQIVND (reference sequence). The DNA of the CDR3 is TGTGCCAGTAGTATTCTGCTAGCGGGAGTAGGATCAAACTACGAGCAGTACTTC. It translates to CASSILLAGVGSNYEQYF.

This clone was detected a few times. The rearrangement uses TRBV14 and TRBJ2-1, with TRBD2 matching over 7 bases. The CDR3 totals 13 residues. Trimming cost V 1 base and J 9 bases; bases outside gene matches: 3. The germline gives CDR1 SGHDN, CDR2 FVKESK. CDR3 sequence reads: CASSQVAGLEQFF. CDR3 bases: TGTGCCAGCAGCCAAGTAGCGGGCCTTGAGCAGTTCTTC.